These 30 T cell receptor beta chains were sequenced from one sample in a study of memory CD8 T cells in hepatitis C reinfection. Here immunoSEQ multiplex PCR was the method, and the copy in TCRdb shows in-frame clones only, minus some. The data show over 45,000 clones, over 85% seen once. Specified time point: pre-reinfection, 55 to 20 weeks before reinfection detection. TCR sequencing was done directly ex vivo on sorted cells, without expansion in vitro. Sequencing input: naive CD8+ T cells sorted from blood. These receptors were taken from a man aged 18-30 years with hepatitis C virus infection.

The CDR3 is CAISEGGSNQPQHF. CDR3 DNA sequence: TGTGCCATCAGTGAGGGGGGGAGCAATCAGCCCCAGCATTTT. The V gene is TRBV10-3, the J gene TRBJ1-5; D possibly corresponds to TRBD1 (5 bases). V was clipped by 2 bases and J by 1 base, with 6 bases between them. The CDR3 spans 14 residues. Germline CDR1 is ENHRY and CDR2 is SYGVKD.

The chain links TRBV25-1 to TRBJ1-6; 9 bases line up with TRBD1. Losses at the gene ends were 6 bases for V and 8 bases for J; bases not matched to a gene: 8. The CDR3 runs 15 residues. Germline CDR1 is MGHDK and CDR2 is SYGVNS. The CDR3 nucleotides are TGTGCCAGCAGCGGGACCGGGACAGGGTATTCACCCCTCCACTTT. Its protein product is CASSGTGTGYSPLHF.

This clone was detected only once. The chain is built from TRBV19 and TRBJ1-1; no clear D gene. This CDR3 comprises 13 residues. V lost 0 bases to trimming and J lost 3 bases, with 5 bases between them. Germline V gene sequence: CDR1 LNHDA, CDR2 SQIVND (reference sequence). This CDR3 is CASSIERYTEAFF. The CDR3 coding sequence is TGTGCCAGTAGTATAGAGAGGTACACTGAAGCTTTCTTT.

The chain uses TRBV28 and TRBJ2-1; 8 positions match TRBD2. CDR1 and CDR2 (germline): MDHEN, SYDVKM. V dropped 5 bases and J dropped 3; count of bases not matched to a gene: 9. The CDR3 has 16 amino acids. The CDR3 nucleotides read TGTGCCAGCAGTCCGCCTGGGACTAGTAACTACAATGAGCAGTTCTTC. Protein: CASSPPGTSNYNEQFF.

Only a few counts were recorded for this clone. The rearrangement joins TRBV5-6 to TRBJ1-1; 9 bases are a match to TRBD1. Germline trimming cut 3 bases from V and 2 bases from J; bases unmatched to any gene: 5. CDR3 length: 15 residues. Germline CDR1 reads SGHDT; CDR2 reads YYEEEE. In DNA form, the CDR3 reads TGTGCCAGCAGCTCCAGGACAGGGGTAAACACTGAAGCTTTCTTT. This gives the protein CASSSRTGVNTEAFF.

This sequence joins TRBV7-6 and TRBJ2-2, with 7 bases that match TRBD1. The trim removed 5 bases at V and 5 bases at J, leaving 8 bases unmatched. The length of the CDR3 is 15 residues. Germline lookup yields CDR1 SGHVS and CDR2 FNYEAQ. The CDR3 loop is CASSKTGLGTGELFF. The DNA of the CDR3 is TGTGCCAGCAGCAAGACAGGGCTTGGGACCGGGGAGCTGTTTTTT.

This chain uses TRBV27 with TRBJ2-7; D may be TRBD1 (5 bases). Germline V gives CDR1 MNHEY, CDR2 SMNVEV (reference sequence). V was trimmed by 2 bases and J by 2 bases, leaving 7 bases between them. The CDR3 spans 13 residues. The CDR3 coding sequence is TGTGCCAGCAGTTTAGGCAGGGCCTACGAGCAGTACGTC. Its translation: CASSLGRAYEQYV.

CDR3 sequence: CASSTRDSQETQYF. The CDR3 bases are TGTGCCAGCAGTACCCGGGACAGCCAAGAGACCCAGTACTTC. The chain joins TRBV28 to TRBJ2-5; TRBD1 matches at 7 bases. Unmatched junction bases numbered 4, after V lost 5 bases and J lost 1 base. This CDR3 contains 14 residues. CDR1 and CDR2 (germline): MDHEN, SYDVKM.

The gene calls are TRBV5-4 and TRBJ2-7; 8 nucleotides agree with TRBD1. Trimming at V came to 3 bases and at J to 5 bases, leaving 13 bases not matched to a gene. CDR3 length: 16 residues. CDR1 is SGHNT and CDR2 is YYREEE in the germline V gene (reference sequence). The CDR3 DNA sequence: TGTGCCAGCAGCTCAGCTCCCGGGACAGGAACCCACGAGCAGTACGTC. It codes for CASSSAPGTGTHEQYV.

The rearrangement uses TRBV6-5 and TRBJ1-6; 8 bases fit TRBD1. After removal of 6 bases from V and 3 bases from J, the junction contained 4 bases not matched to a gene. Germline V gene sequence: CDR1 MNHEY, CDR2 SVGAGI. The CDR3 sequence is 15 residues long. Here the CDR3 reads CASRGQDNYNSPLHF. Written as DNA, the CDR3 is TGTGCCAGCAGGGGACAGGATAACTATAATTCACCCCTCCACTTT.

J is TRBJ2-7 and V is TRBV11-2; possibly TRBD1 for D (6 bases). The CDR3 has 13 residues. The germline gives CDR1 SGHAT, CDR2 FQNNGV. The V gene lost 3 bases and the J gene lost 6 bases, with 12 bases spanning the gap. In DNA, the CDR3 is TGTGCCAGCAGCTTCGGGACATTCGGCGAGCAGTACGTC. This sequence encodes CASSFGTFGEQYV.

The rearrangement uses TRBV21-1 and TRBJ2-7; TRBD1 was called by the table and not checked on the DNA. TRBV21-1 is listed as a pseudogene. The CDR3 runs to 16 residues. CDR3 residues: CASSNERGQGPYEQYV. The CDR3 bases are TGTGCCAGCAGCAATGAACGGGGACAGGGACCCTACGAGCAGTACGTC.

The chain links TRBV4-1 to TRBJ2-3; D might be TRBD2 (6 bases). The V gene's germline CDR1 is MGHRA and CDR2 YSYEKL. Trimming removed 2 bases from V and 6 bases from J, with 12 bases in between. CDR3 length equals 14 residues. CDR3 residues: CASSQSVAADTQYF. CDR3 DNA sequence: TGCGCCAGCAGCCAATCGGTAGCGGCGGATACGCAGTATTTT.

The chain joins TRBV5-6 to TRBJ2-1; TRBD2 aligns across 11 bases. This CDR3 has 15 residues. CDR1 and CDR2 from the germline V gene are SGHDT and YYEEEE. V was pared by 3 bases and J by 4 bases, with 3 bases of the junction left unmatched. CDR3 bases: TGTGCCAGCAGCTCGGGACTAGCGGTTTACAATGAGCAGTTCTTC. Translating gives CASSSGLAVYNEQFF. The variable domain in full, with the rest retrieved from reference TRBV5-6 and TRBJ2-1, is DAGVTQSPTHLIKTRGQQVTLRCSPKSGHDTVSWYQQALGQGPQFIFQYYEEEERQRGNFPDRFSGHQFPNYSSELNVNALLLGDSALYLCASSSGLAVYNEQFFGPGTRLTVL.

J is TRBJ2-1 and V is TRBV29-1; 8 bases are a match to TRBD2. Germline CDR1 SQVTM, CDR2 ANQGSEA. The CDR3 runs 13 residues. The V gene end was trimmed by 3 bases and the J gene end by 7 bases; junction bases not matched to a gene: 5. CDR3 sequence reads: CSVERGTSNEQFF. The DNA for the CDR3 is TGCAGCGTTGAGCGAGGGACTAGTAATGAGCAGTTCTTC.

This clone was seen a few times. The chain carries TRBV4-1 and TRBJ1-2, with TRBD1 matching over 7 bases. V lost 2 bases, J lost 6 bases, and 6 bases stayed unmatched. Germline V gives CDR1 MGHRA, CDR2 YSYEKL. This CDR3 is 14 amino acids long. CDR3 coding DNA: TGCGCCAGCAGCCAACTGACAGGGACCGATGGCTACACCTTC. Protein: CASSQLTGTDGYTF.

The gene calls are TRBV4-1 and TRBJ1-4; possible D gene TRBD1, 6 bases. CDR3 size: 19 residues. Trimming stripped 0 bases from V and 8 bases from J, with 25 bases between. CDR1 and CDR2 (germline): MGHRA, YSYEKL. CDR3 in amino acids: CASSQEIVGAGTWEEKLFF. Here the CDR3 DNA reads TGCGCCAGCAGCCAAGAAATAGTTGGGGCAGGGACATGGGAGGAAAAACTGTTTTTT.

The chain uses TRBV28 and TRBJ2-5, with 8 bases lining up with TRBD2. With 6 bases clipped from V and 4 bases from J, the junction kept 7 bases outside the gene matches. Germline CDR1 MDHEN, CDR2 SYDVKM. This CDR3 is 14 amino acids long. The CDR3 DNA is TGTGCCAGCAGCATCGGACTAGCTGGAGAGACCCAGTACTTC. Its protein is CASSIGLAGETQYF.

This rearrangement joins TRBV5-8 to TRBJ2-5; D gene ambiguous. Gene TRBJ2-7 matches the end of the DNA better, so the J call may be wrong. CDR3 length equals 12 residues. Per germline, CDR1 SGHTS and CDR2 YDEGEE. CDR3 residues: CASKSGAYEQYF. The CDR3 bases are TGTGCCAGCAAGAGTGGGGCCTACGAGCAGTACTTC.

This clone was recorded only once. In DNA form, the CDR3 reads TGTGCCAGCAGTGCTATCCTCTCTCATCCCCACAATGAGCAGTTCTTC. Translation: CASSAILSHPHNEQFF. V is TRBV28 and J is TRBJ2-1; D unclear. CDR1 is MDHEN, CDR2 SYDVKM, per germline. With 5 bases removed from V and 5 bases from J, the gap between germline ends came to 19 bases. The CDR3 totals 16 residues.

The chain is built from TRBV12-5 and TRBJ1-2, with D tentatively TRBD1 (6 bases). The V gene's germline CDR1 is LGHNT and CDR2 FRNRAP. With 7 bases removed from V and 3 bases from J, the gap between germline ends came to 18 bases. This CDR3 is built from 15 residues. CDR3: CASVREGGAYYGYTF. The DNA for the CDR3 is TGTGCTAGTGTCCGGGAGGGGGGGGCTTACTATGGCTACACCTTC.

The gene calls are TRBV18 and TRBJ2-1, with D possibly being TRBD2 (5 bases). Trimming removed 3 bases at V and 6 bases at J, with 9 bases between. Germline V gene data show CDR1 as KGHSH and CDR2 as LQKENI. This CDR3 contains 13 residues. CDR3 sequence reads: CASSPVGVNEQFF. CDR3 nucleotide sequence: TGTGCCAGCTCACCGGTCGGGGTCAATGAGCAGTTCTTC.

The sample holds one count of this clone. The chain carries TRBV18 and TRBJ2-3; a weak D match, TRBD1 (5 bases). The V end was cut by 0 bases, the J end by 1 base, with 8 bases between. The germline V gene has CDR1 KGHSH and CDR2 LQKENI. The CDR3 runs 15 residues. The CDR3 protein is CASSPPQARTDTQYF. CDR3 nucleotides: TGTGCCAGCTCACCACCACAGGCCCGCACAGATACGCAGTATTTT. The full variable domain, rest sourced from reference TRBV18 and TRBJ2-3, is NAGVMQNPRHLVRRRGQEARLRCSPMKGHSHVYWYRQLPEEGLKFMVYLQKENIIDESGMPKERFSAEFPKEGPSILRIQQVVRGDSAAYFCASSPPQARTDTQYFGPGTRLTVL.

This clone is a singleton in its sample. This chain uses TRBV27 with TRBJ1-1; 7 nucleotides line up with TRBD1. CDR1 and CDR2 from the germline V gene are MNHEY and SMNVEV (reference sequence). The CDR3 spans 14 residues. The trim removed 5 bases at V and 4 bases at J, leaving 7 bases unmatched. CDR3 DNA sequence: TGTGCCAGCAGTCCAGACAGGGTAGGCACTGAAGCTTTCTTT. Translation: CASSPDRVGTEAFF.

The CDR3 DNA sequence: TGCGCCAGCAGCCTCGTAGCGGGGACTAGCACAGATACGCAGTATTTT. Protein sequence: CASSLVAGTSTDTQYF. The rearrangement links TRBV4-1 to TRBJ2-3, with 8 bases lining up with TRBD2. The V gene end was trimmed by 4 bases and the J gene end by 0 bases; junction bases not matched to a gene: 6. In germline, CDR1 is MGHRA, CDR2 YSYEKL. The CDR3 has 16 residues.

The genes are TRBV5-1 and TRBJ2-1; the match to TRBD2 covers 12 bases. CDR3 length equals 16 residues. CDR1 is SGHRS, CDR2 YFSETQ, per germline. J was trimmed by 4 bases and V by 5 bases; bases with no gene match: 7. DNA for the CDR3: TGCGCCAGCAGACTGACTAGCGGGGGTTTTTACAATGAGCAGTTCTTC. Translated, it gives CASRLTSGGFYNEQFF.

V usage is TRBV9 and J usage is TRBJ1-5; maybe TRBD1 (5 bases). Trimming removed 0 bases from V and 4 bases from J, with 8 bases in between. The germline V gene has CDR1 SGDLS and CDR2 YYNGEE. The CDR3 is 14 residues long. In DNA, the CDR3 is TGTGCCAGCAGCGTAGGGGGGGGAAATCAGCCCCAGCATTTT. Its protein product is CASSVGGGNQPQHF.

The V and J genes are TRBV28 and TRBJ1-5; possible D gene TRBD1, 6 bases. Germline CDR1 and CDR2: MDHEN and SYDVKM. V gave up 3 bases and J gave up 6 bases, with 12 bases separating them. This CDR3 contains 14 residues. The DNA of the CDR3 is TGTGCCAGCAGTTTCACAGGGCCCAGTCAGCCCCAGCATTTT. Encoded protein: CASSFTGPSQPQHF.

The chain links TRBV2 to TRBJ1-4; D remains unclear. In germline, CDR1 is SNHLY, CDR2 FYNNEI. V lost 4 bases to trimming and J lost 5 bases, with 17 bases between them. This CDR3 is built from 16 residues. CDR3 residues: CASSAPMVVGNEKLFF. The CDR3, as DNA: TGTGCCAGCAGTGCTCCGATGGTCGTGGGCAATGAAAAACTGTTTTTT.

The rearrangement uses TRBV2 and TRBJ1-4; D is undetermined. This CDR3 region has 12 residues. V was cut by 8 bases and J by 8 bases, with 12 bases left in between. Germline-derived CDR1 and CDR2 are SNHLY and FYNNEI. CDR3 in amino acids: CASGAETEKLFF. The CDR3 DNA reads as TGTGCCAGCGGTGCAGAAACAGAAAAACTGTTTTTT.